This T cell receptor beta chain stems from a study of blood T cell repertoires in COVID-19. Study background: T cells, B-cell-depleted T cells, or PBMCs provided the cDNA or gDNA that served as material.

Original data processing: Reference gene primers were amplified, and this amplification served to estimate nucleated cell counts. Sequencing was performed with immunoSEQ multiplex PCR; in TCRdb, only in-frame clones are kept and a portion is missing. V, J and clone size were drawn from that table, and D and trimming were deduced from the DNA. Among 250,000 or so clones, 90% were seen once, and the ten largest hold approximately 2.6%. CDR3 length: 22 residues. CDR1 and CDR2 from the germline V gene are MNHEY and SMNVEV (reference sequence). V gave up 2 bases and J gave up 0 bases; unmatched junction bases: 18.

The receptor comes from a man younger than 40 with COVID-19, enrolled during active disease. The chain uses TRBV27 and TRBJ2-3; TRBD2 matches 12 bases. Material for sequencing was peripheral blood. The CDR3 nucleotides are TGTGCCAGCAGTTTAGCCGCCGGGACTAGCGGGCCATCTATCGATAGCACAGATACGCAGTATTTT. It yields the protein CASSLAAGTSGPSIDSTDTQYF.